Given below is one T cell receptor (beta chain) in context. The data were taken from a study of OX40 agonist ivuxolimab in advanced cancers. TCRdb's copy holds only in-frame clones and misses some; the assay was immunoSEQ multiplex PCR. The profile shows over 45,000 clones, around four fifths of them singletons. CDR1 is ENHRY and CDR2 is SYGVKD in the germline V gene. V trimming: 11 bases; J trimming: 8 bases; junction bases outside the gene matches: 9. CDR3 size: 13 residues. This specimen was CD4+ or CD8+ T cells sorted from blood, taken in a trial of the OX40 agonist ivuxolimab. The V call is TRBV10-3, the J call TRBJ2-3, with TRBD2 matching over 11 bases. The TCR was taken from an adult with an advanced solid tumor such as melanoma, head and neck, liver or kidney cancer. The CDR3 DNA reads as TGTGCCGCAGGGACTAGCGGCGCAGGTACGCAGTATTTT. Translated: CAAGTSGAGTQYF.